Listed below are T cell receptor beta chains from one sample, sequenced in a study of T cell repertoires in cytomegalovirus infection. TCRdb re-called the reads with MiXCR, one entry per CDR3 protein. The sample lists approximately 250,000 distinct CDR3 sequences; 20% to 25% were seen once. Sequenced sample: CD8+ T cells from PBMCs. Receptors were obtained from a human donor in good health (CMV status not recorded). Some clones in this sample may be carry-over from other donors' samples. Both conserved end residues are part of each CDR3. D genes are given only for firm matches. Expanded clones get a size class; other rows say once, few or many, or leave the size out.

CDR3aa: CAIVADPSETQYF; CDR3nt: TGTGCCATCGTGGCGGACCCCTCGGAGACCCAGTACTTC; d_gene: .; v_gene: TRBV10-3; j_gene: TRBJ2-5; abundance: few
CDR3aa: CASSLSGVQETQYF; CDR3nt: TGTGCCAGCAGCCTCTCGGGGGTACAAGAGACCCAGTACTTC; d_gene: .; v_gene: TRBV7-9; j_gene: TRBJ2-5; abundance: .
CDR3aa: CASSLSALSSYNEQFF; CDR3nt: TGTGCCAGCAGCTTAAGCGCCCTGAGCTCCTACAATGAGCAGTTCTTC; d_gene: .; v_gene: TRBV7-6; j_gene: TRBJ2-1; abundance: .
CDR3aa: CASRKGDTEAFF; CDR3nt: TGTGCCAGTAGGAAGGGGGACACTGAAGCTTTCTTT; d_gene: .; v_gene: TRBV19; j_gene: TRBJ1-1; abundance: .
CDR3aa: CASSAGGMGYPDTQYF; CDR3nt: TGTGCCAGCAGTGCTGGGGGAATGGGGTACCCAGATACGCAGTATTTT; d_gene: .; v_gene: TRBV2; j_gene: TRBJ2-3; abundance: .
CDR3aa: CATSRDHTGAVYGYTF; CDR3nt: TGTGCCACCAGCAGAGATCATACAGGGGCAGTCTATGGCTACACCTTC; d_gene: TRBD1; v_gene: TRBV15; j_gene: TRBJ1-2; abundance: few
CDR3aa: CASSQGLTGTEAFF; CDR3nt: TGTGCCAGCAGCCAAGGTTTAACTGGCACTGAAGCTTTCTTT; d_gene: .; v_gene: TRBV14; j_gene: TRBJ1-1; abundance: many
CDR3aa: CASSGRGMGEKLFF; CDR3nt: TGTGCCAGCAGTGGCAGGGGAATGGGTGAAAAACTGTTTTTT; d_gene: .; v_gene: TRBV6-1; j_gene: TRBJ1-4; abundance: .
CDR3aa: CASSSLSLAGNTIYF; CDR3nt: TGTGCCAGCAGCTCCCTTTCATTGGCTGGAAACACCATATATTTT; d_gene: .; v_gene: TRBV7-4; j_gene: TRBJ1-3; abundance: few
CDR3aa: CASSGQAGELFF; CDR3nt: TGTGCCAGCAGTGGGCAGGCCGGGGAGCTGTTTTTT; d_gene: .; v_gene: TRBV25-1; j_gene: TRBJ2-2; abundance: many
CDR3aa: CASSLMSSGTYEQYF; CDR3nt: TGTGCCAGCAGCTTAATGTCTAGCGGTACCTACGAGCAGTACTTC; d_gene: TRBD2; v_gene: TRBV7-8; j_gene: TRBJ2-7; abundance: many
CDR3aa: CASRGYGNEQFF; CDR3nt: TGTGCCAGCAGGGGGTACGGGAATGAGCAGTTCTTC; d_gene: .; v_gene: TRBV12-3/TRBV12-4; j_gene: TRBJ2-1; abundance: .
CDR3aa: CASSLPPVGEPFF; CDR3nt: TGTGCCAGCAGTTTGCCCCCGGTGGGGGAGCCGTTCTTC; d_gene: .; v_gene: TRBV28; j_gene: TRBJ2-1; abundance: few
CDR3aa: CASQDASNQPQHF; CDR3nt: TGTGCCAGCCAAGACGCTAGCAATCAGCCCCAGCATTTT; d_gene: .; v_gene: TRBV6-6; j_gene: TRBJ1-5; abundance: few
CDR3aa: CASTLARGRYEQYF; CDR3nt: TGTGCCAGCACCTTAGCGAGGGGTCGATACGAGCAGTACTTC; d_gene: .; v_gene: TRBV28; j_gene: TRBJ2-7; abundance: few
CDR3aa: CSATGTSVFTANTDTQYF; CDR3nt: TGCAGTGCTACCGGGACTAGCGTTTTCACCGCGAACACAGATACGCAGTATTTT; d_gene: TRBD2; v_gene: TRBV20-1; j_gene: TRBJ2-3; abundance: .
CDR3aa: CASGVGAMNTEAFF; CDR3nt: TGTGCCAGCGGGGTAGGGGCGATGAACACTGAAGCTTTCTTT; d_gene: .; v_gene: TRBV7-9; j_gene: TRBJ1-1; abundance: .
CDR3aa: CASSSGDRPTGELFF; CDR3nt: TGTGCCAGCTCCTCCGGGGACAGACCCACCGGGGAGCTGTTTTTT; d_gene: TRBD1; v_gene: TRBV7-9; j_gene: TRBJ2-2; abundance: many
CDR3aa: CASSQLYQGADTEAFF; CDR3nt: TGTGCCAGCAGCCAACTTTACCAGGGGGCAGACACTGAAGCTTTCTTT; d_gene: TRBD1; v_gene: TRBV14; j_gene: TRBJ1-1; abundance: .
CDR3aa: CASSLEGGGYNEQFF; CDR3nt: TGTGCCAGCAGCTTAGAGGGGGGGGGCTACAATGAGCAGTTCTTC; d_gene: .; v_gene: TRBV7-9; j_gene: TRBJ2-1; abundance: few
CDR3aa: CASSEGQGDSYEQYF; CDR3nt: TGTGCCAGCAGTGAAGGGCAGGGGGATTCCTACGAGCAGTACTTC; d_gene: TRBD1; v_gene: TRBV2; j_gene: TRBJ2-7; abundance: few
CDR3aa: CASTPDRIYGYTF; CDR3nt: TGTGCCAGCACTCCCGACAGGATTTATGGCTACACCTTC; d_gene: .; v_gene: TRBV5-4; j_gene: TRBJ1-2; abundance: .
CDR3aa: CASSAVEAPGNTIYF; CDR3nt: TGTGCCAGCAGCGCAGTGGAGGCTCCAGGAAACACCATATATTTT; d_gene: .; v_gene: TRBV7-6; j_gene: TRBJ1-3; abundance: .
CDR3aa: CASSQGYNTEAFF; CDR3nt: TGTGCCAGCAGCCAGGGATATAACACTGAAGCTTTCTTT; d_gene: .; v_gene: TRBV12-3/TRBV12-4; j_gene: TRBJ1-1; abundance: few
CDR3aa: CASRPPGQADTGELFF; CDR3nt: TGTGCCAGCAGACCCCCGGGACAGGCTGACACCGGGGAGCTGTTTTTT; d_gene: TRBD1; v_gene: TRBV7-4; j_gene: TRBJ2-2; abundance: .
CDR3aa: CASSDVGLGETQYF; CDR3nt: TGTGCCAGCAGTGACGTGGGGTTGGGAGAGACCCAGTACTTC; d_gene: .; v_gene: TRBV25-1; j_gene: TRBJ2-5; abundance: many
CDR3aa: CASSPALTVAYGYTF; CDR3nt: TGTGCCAGCAGCCCGGCCCTTACCGTCGCCTATGGCTACACCTTC; d_gene: .; v_gene: TRBV7-9; j_gene: TRBJ1-2; abundance: .
CDR3aa: CSARDLAGSTRETQYF; CDR3nt: TGCAGTGCTAGAGATCTAGCGGGATCAACTAGGGAGACCCAGTACTTC; d_gene: TRBD2; v_gene: TRBV20-1; j_gene: TRBJ2-5; abundance: few
CDR3aa: CASSPKTGRETQYF; CDR3nt: TGTGCCAGCAGTCCCAAGACAGGGAGGGAGACCCAGTACTTC; d_gene: .; v_gene: TRBV28; j_gene: TRBJ2-5; abundance: few
CDR3aa: CSAFAGPSGNTIYF; CDR3nt: TGCAGTGCTTTCGCAGGGCCCTCTGGAAACACCATATATTTT; d_gene: .; v_gene: TRBV20-1; j_gene: TRBJ1-3; abundance: .
CDR3aa: CSVVGRETEAFF; CDR3nt: TGCAGCGTTGTAGGGAGGGAGACTGAAGCTTTCTTT; d_gene: .; v_gene: TRBV29-1; j_gene: TRBJ1-1; abundance: .
CDR3aa: CSATTGGGDYGYTF; CDR3nt: TGCAGTGCTACCACAGGGGGAGGAGACTATGGCTACACCTTC; d_gene: TRBD1; v_gene: TRBV20-1; j_gene: TRBJ1-2; abundance: .
CDR3aa: CASSQDNWGSTDTQYF; CDR3nt: TGTGCCAGCAGCCAAGATAACTGGGGGAGCACAGATACGCAGTATTTT; d_gene: .; v_gene: TRBV3-1; j_gene: TRBJ2-3; abundance: few
CDR3aa: CASSPTTDGTGELFF; CDR3nt: TGTGCCAGCAGCCCGACAACGGATGGCACCGGGGAGCTGTTTTTT; d_gene: .; v_gene: TRBV12-3/TRBV12-4; j_gene: TRBJ2-2; abundance: .
CDR3aa: CASSQDKAGGTNSPLHF; CDR3nt: TGTGCCAGCAGCCAAGATAAGGCAGGGGGTACTAATTCACCCCTCCACTTT; d_gene: TRBD1; v_gene: TRBV4-2; j_gene: TRBJ1-6; abundance: few
CDR3aa: CASSPTGSPTYEQYF; CDR3nt: TGTGCCAGCAGCCCCACGGGGTCGCCAACCTACGAGCAGTACTTC; d_gene: .; v_gene: TRBV7-2; j_gene: TRBJ2-7; abundance: .